Given below is one TCR beta chain in context. The data originate from a study of T cell responses to AZD1222 COVID-19 vaccine. There are 19 residues in the CDR3. In germline, CDR1 is SGHTA, CDR2 FQGNSA. V shed 5 bases, J shed 4 bases, and the junction held 19 bases outside the gene matches. The data were produced by immunoSEQ multiplex PCR, yet TCRdb's version contains in-frame clones alone and is incomplete. The sample consists of around 100,000 clones, 86% of them appearing once. The sequence was obtained from an adult in good health. The rearrangement joins TRBV7-2 to TRBJ2-2, with 7 bases aligning to TRBD2. The source was peripheral blood, collected on day 0 of AZD1222 vaccination. The DNA of the CDR3 is TGTGCCAGCAGCAGGGGCGGGGGTGAGCGGTGGTTCGCCACCGGGGAGCTGTTTTTT. Its translation is CASSRGGGERWFATGELFF. The entire variable domain, with the rest obtained from reference TRBV7-2 and TRBJ2-2, is as follows: GAGVSQSPSNKVTEKGKDVELRCDPISGHTALYWYRQSLGQGLEFLIYFQGNSAPDKSGLPSDRFSAERTGGSVSTLTIQRTQQEDSAVYLCASSRGGGERWFATGELFFGEGSRLTVL.